This entry lists 20 T cell receptor beta chains sequenced from one sample in a study of cytomegalovirus exposure and HLA in healthy donors. PCR involved 60 Vbeta and 13 Jbeta primers. Using immunoSEQ multiplex PCR, the repertoire was profiled, and TCRdb retains in-frame clones only, with some absent. The sample contains about 94,000 clones, about 80% of which appear only once. The sample was PBMCs. Receptors were obtained from a middle-aged man in good health and CMV-seropositive.

Here the CDR3 reads CASSQVEVNYGYTF. Here the CDR3 DNA reads TGTGCCAGCAGCCAAGTTGAGGTTAACTATGGCTACACCTTC. V and J are TRBV4-2 and TRBJ1-2; no definite D call. The CDR3 consists of 14 residues. With 1 base removed from V and 1 base from J, the gap between germline ends came to 7 bases. Per germline, CDR1 LGHNA and CDR2 YNFKEQ.

The rearrangement links TRBV11-2 to TRBJ2-7; 9 bases map to TRBD2. With V trimmed by 0 bases and J by 0 bases, 3 bases remained unmatched. From germline, CDR1 is SGHAT and CDR2 FQNNGV. The CDR3 extends over 16 amino acids. The CDR3 DNA reads TGTGCCAGCAGCTTAGAGTCTAGCGGGGCCTCCTACGAGCAGTACTTC. Translated: CASSLESSGASYEQYF.

This clone was detected a few times. This sequence joins TRBV7-8 and TRBJ1-6; 7 nucleotides line up with TRBD1. Germline trimming cut 5 bases from V and 7 bases from J; bases unmatched to any gene: 20. This CDR3 is 19 amino acids long. Germline-derived CDR1 and CDR2 are SGHVS and FQNEAQ. The CDR3 nucleotides are TGTGCCAGCAGCCGATGGGATTCCAGGGGGAATTTGGGGAATTCACCCCTCCACTTT. Its protein product is CASSRWDSRGNLGNSPLHF.

The V gene is TRBV7-9, the J gene TRBJ2-3; possibly TRBD2 for D (5 bases). Germline CDR1 and CDR2: SEHNR and FQNEAQ (reference sequence). Trimming pared 8 bases from V and 0 bases from J, leaving 9 bases between. This CDR3 has 13 residues. CDR3 DNA sequence: TGTGCCAGCCGAGGGTTGAGCACAGATACGCAGTATTTT. Protein sequence: CASRGLSTDTQYF.

The chain carries TRBV5-1 and TRBJ2-7, with 8 bases lining up with TRBD2. CDR3 length: 14 residues. The trim removed 3 bases at V and 2 bases at J, leaving 4 bases unmatched. Germline CDR1 and CDR2: SGHRS and YFSETQ. CDR3 coding DNA: TGCGCCAGCAGCTCGGGGGGGGGAGCCTACGAGCAGTACTTC. It yields the protein CASSSGGGAYEQYF.

The chain is built from TRBV12-5 and TRBJ2-3; TRBD2 aligns across 8 bases. J lost 1 base, V lost 6 bases, and 3 bases had no gene match. Germline-derived CDR1 and CDR2 are LGHNT and FRNRAP. This CDR3 region has 14 residues. Written as DNA, the CDR3 is TGTGCTAGTGGACGGGGGGGCGGCACAGATACGCAGTATTTT. Translated: CASGRGGGTDTQYF.

This clone was seen a few times. An end of the junction differs from the germline gene, which may be a read error. The chain links TRBV7-7 to TRBJ2-2; D is possibly TRBD1 (5 bases). In germline, CDR1 is SSHAT, CDR2 FNYEAQ (reference sequence). The CDR3 contains 15 residues. The DNA of the CDR3 is TGTGCTAGCAGCGATGGACACTTGAACACCGGGGAGCTGTTTTTT. Translated, it gives CASSDGHLNTGELFF.

The chain has TRBV28 and TRBJ2-1; TRBD1 agrees at 11 bases. The CDR3 is 14 amino acids. The V gene end was trimmed by 7 bases and the J gene end by 9 bases; junction bases not matched to a gene: 8. Per germline, CDR1 MDHEN and CDR2 SYDVKM. The CDR3: CASIRGQGEGEQFF. The CDR3 DNA is TGTGCCAGCATCAGGGGACAGGGGGAAGGTGAGCAGTTCTTC. Combining the CDR3 with reference TRBV28 and TRBJ2-1 gives the whole variable domain DVKVTQSSRYLVKRTGEKVFLECVQDMDHENMFWYRQDPGLGLRLIYFSYDVKMKEKGDIPEGYSVSREKKERFSLILESASTNQTSMYLCASIRGQGEGEQFFGPGTRLTVL.

The chain recombines TRBV4-1 with TRBJ2-1; TRBD2 aligns across 8 bases. The CDR3 covers 17 residues. The J segment lost 7 bases and the V segment lost 1 base, leaving 12 bases of the junction unmatched. Germline CDR1 reads MGHRA; CDR2 reads YSYEKL. CDR3 protein: CASSQGGNGGVGNEQFF. The CDR3 DNA reads as TGCGCCAGCAGCCAAGGGGGTAACGGGGGGGTGGGAAATGAGCAGTTCTTC.

The rearrangement uses TRBV10-1 and TRBJ2-7; TRBD2 agrees at 12 bases. V gave up 3 bases and J gave up 8 bases; unmatched junction bases: 5. This CDR3 has 14 residues. Germline lookup yields CDR1 WNHNN and CDR2 SYGVQD (reference sequence). CDR3: CASSEWTSGVQQYF. CDR3 DNA sequence: TGCGCCAGCAGTGAATGGACTAGCGGGGTGCAGCAGTACTTC.

The rearrangement uses TRBV4-2 and TRBJ2-7; D gene unclear. The CDR3 sequence is 9 residues long. CDR1 and CDR2 from the germline V gene are LGHNA and YNFKEQ. The CDR3 nucleotides are TGTGCCAGCAGCCATCCCCTGAGGGTC. It codes for CASSHPLRV.

The DNA of the CDR3 is TGCGCCAGCAGCCAAGTGGAGAACGAGCAGTACTTC. It specifies CASSQVENEQYF. The chain carries TRBV4-1 and TRBJ2-7, with D unclear. Germline V CDR1 and CDR2: MGHRA, YSYEKL. CDR3 length: 12 residues. V shed 1 base and J shed 5 bases, with 6 bases lying between them.

This sequence joins TRBV4-1 and TRBJ1-5; a possible D gene is TRBD1 (6 bases). The ends were cut back, 0 bases at V and 6 bases at J, with 15 bases in the middle. The length of the CDR3 is 16 residues. The germline V gene encodes CDR1 MGHRA and CDR2 YSYEKL. CDR3 nucleotides: TGCGCCAGCAGCCAAGATTTGGGGGGCGGGGGTCAGCCCCAGCATTTT. Its translation is CASSQDLGGGGQPQHF.

The genes are TRBV7-2 and TRBJ2-7; 9 bases are shared with TRBD2. This CDR3 is built from 16 residues. Germline CDR1 SGHTA, CDR2 FQGNSA. J gave up 4 bases and V 3 bases, and 10 bases lay outside the gene matches. The CDR3 loop is CASSFLAAGGSYEQYF. CDR3 in DNA: TGTGCCAGCAGCTTTTTAGCCGCGGGAGGGTCATACGAGCAGTACTTC.

CDR3: CASPYRDNQPQHF. The CDR3 DNA reads TGTGCTAGCCCCTACAGGGACAACCAGCCCCAGCATTTT. The V and J genes are TRBV7-7 and TRBJ1-5; weak D call: TRBD1 (6 bases). The V gene's germline CDR1 is SSHAT and CDR2 FNYEAQ (reference sequence). The CDR3 totals 13 residues.

The chain has TRBV9 and TRBJ2-7; 8 bases fit TRBD1. Germline CDR1 is SGDLS and CDR2 is YYNGEE. The CDR3 covers 17 residues. J lost 2 bases, V lost 3 bases, and 13 bases had no gene match. This CDR3 is CASSARQQGVATYEQYF. In nucleotides, the CDR3 is TGTGCCAGCAGCGCCCGTCAACAGGGGGTGGCGACCTACGAGCAGTACTTC.

The chain uses TRBV9 and TRBJ2-1; 8 nucleotides align to TRBD1. The CDR3 length is 16 residues. Germline assignment: CDR1 SGDLS and CDR2 YYNGEE. The trim removed 3 bases at V and 6 bases at J, leaving 11 bases unmatched. CDR3 nucleotides: TGTGCCAGCAGCGGAGACAGGGGTGATTACGGCAATGAGCAGTTCTTC. It is translated as CASSGDRGDYGNEQFF.

This chain joins TRBV11-3 and TRBJ2-3, with 12 bases matching TRBD1. In germline, CDR1 is SGHNT, CDR2 YENEEA. Unmatched junction bases numbered 3, after V lost 8 bases and J lost 6 bases. This CDR3 spans 13 amino acids. Here the CDR3 DNA reads TGTGCCAGCGGGGACAGGGGGCATGATACGCAGTATTTT. It is translated as CASGDRGHDTQYF.

The chain has TRBV11-2 and TRBJ1-1; D not certain. The CDR3 is 15 residues long. V was trimmed by 2 bases and J by 0 bases, leaving 10 bases between them. CDR1 SGHAT and CDR2 FQNNGV come from the germline V gene. The CDR3, as DNA: TGTGCCAGCAGCTTAACAGAGACTATGAACACTGAAGCTTTCTTT. Protein product: CASSLTETMNTEAFF.

This chain connects TRBV7-2 to TRBJ2-7; TRBD2 agrees at 7 bases. Germline V gene lookup returns CDR1 SGHTA and CDR2 FQGNSA. V was clipped by 1 base and J by 4 bases; unmatched bases: 16. This CDR3 contains 18 residues. The CDR3, as DNA: TGTGCCAGCAGCTTAGTGGACCGACGCGGGAGAGCCGCTTACGAGCAGTACTTC. Translating it yields CASSLVDRRGRAAYEQYF.